Listed here are 11 T cell receptor beta chains from one sample, sequenced in a study of T cell responses to AZD1222 COVID-19 vaccine. TCRdb keeps only in-frame clones here, not all; method: immunoSEQ multiplex PCR. The sample records approximately 120,000 clones, about 90% being singletons. The specimen was peripheral blood, collected on day 0 of AZD1222 vaccination. The receptors derive from an adult in good health.

CDR3 sequence (DNA): TGTGCCAGCAGCCAAGATGGGGTTGGACTAGCGGGGGAGCTAGCCAAAAACATTCAGTACTTC. Its translation is CASSQDGVGLAGELAKNIQYF. This chain joins TRBV3-1 (or the pseudogene TRBV3-2) and TRBJ2-4, with 13 bases matching TRBD2. V shed 0 bases and J 0 bases; nucleotides not matched to a gene: 11. The CDR3 runs 21 residues. CDR1 LGHDT and CDR2 YNNKEL come from the germline V gene (reference sequence).

This clone is a singleton in its sample. The gene calls are TRBV7-2 and TRBJ2-2; unclear D gene. The length of the CDR3 is 13 residues. Germline V gives CDR1 SGHTA, CDR2 FQGNSA. Trimming removed 1 base at V and 8 bases at J, with 8 bases between. The DNA of the CDR3 is TGTGCCAGCAGCTTAGAGCTCGGAGGGGAGCTGTTTTTT. It specifies CASSLELGGELFF.

The chain combines TRBV15 with TRBJ1-4; the D gene is possibly TRBD1 (5 bases). This CDR3 contains 14 residues. CDR1 is LNHNV and CDR2 is YYDKDF in the germline V gene (reference sequence). Trimming cost V 5 bases and J 8 bases, with 15 bases left between them. The DNA of the CDR3 is TGTGCCACCAGCCTGTGGGGGTCCCCCGAAAAACTGTTTTTT. It yields the protein CATSLWGSPEKLFF.

The chain joins TRBV4-2 to TRBJ1-4; D might be TRBD1 (5 bases). Germline lookup yields CDR1 LGHNA and CDR2 YNFKEQ. The CDR3 spans 14 residues. V shed 0 bases and J shed 8 bases, with 10 bases lying between them. The CDR3 DNA reads TGTGCCAGCAGCCAAGATCTTGGGGGGGAAAAACTGTTTTTT. Translated: CASSQDLGGEKLFF.

In this sample, this clone turned up a few times. The rearrangement uses TRBV18 and TRBJ1-4, with D maybe TRBD1 (5 bases). Trimming removed 3 bases from V and 5 bases from J, with 13 bases in between. The CDR3 consists of 15 residues. CDR1 and CDR2 from the germline V gene are KGHSH and LQKENI. For the CDR3, the DNA is TGTGCCAGCTCACCGAACCCGGGGCACAATGAAAAACTGTTTTTT. Translation gives CASSPNPGHNEKLFF.

The rearrangement links TRBV24-1 to TRBJ2-7; D is possibly TRBD1 (5 bases). The CDR3 spans 13 residues. Trimming cost V 6 bases and J 4 bases, with 12 bases left between them. Germline lookup yields CDR1 KGHDR and CDR2 SFDVKD. CDR3 bases: TGTGCCACCAGTAAGGGGATCGGATACGAGCAGTACTTC. Its protein is CATSKGIGYEQYF.

The gene calls are TRBV19 and TRBJ1-2; 7 nucleotides line up with TRBD1. The CDR3 covers 16 residues. Germline V CDR1 and CDR2: LNHDA, SQIVND (reference sequence). The V segment lost 5 bases and the J segment 8 bases; nucleotides outside the gene matches: 17. This CDR3 is CASSLFPETGPGGYTF. As DNA, the CDR3 is TGTGCCAGTAGTTTATTCCCGGAGACAGGGCCGGGAGGCTACACCTTC.

V is TRBV7-8 and J is TRBJ1-5; TRBD1 might be the D (6 bases). Trimming stripped 2 bases from V and 3 bases from J, with 11 bases between. The CDR3 has 15 residues. In germline, CDR1 is SGHVS, CDR2 FQNEAQ. In nucleotides, the CDR3 is TGTGCCAGCAGCTTAATGGGGGACACCAATCAGCCCCAGCATTTT. As protein: CASSLMGDTNQPQHF.

This chain links TRBV6-1 with TRBJ2-1; D is perhaps TRBD1 or TRBD2 (5 bases each). V lost 2 bases and J 6 bases, leaving 14 bases between the germline ends. The CDR3 covers 15 residues. CDR1 and CDR2 from the germline V gene are MNHNS and SASEGT. The CDR3 DNA follows: TGTGCCAGCAGTGAAAGAGGGGTTTCGGGCAATGAGCAGTTCTTC. It specifies CASSERGVSGNEQFF.

This chain links TRBV30 with TRBJ1-3; tentatively, D is TRBD1 (5 bases). This CDR3 spans 14 amino acids. Germline V gene sequence: CDR1 GTSNPN, CDR2 SVGIG (reference sequence). V dropped 1 base and J dropped 0 bases, with 7 bases sitting between them. CDR3 residues: CAWSGGSSGNTIYF. CDR3 sequence (DNA): TGTGCCTGGAGTGGGGGGAGCTCTGGAAACACCATATATTTT.

This clone was picked up one time. The rearrangement links TRBV19 to TRBJ2-7; TRBD2 matches at 15 bases. From germline, CDR1 is LNHDA and CDR2 SQIVND (reference sequence). The CDR3 totals 15 residues. V was pared by 3 bases and J by 5 bases, with 2 bases of the junction left unmatched. The CDR3 DNA reads TGTGCCAGTAGTATCGGGACTAGCGGGAGGAACGAGCAGTACTTC. Residues: CASSIGTSGRNEQYF.